This T cell receptor beta chain was identified in a study of molecular identifiers for immune sequencing clone quantification. Points from the study as a whole: Beyond 20 RNA copies, clones held over 98% of effector molecules, compared with under 1% in naive cells.

A remark on this clonotype: The antigen remains unidentified.

This CDR3 has 15 residues. The V gene lost 3 bases and the J gene lost 1 base, with 12 bases spanning the gap. Germline CDR1 is SEHNR and CDR2 is FQNEAQ (reference sequence). One entry per CDR3 protein, called by TCRdb with MiXCR from the PCR reads. This sample has roughly 320,000 distinct CDR3 sequences; roughly 23% occur once, and the top ten carry 0.7% to 0.95%. This receptor was obtained from a human donor in good health. Some libraries in this study had Jurkat cell RNA spiked in. The sample comprised naive CD8+ T cells from blood, with Jurkat cell RNA spiked in. Subset indicated: FACS-sorted CD8+CD4-CCR7+CD45RA+ naive T cells. The chain recombines TRBV7-9 with TRBJ2-5, with D perhaps TRBD1 (5 bases). CDR3 sequence (DNA): TGTGCCAGCAGCTTCGCCAGGGATCCCCAAGAGACCCAGTACTTC. Its translation is CASSFARDPQETQYF.